This passage covers 19 T cell receptor beta chains from one sample sequenced in a study of blood T cell repertoires in COVID-19 (dated by TCRdb to 2019 to 2021). Libraries were constructed by the immunoSEQ multiplex PCR assay. TCRdb re-hosts the immuneACCESS table, in-frame sequences only. Its copies lack some clones; in the studies checked, an unresolved V gene accounts for under half of them, and the cause for the rest is not known. The sample table shows 200,000 or so clones, and roughly 84% are seen once. Clones ranked in the top ten supply 7.5% of the sample. Material: PBMCs or T cells enriched from blood (not recorded which). Receptors were obtained from a man aged 35-49 years who had recovered from COVID-19.

V and J are TRBV6-5 and TRBJ2-2; no clear D. Between the trimmed V and J ends, which lost 5 bases and 4 bases, there was a span of 8 bases. CDR1 and CDR2 from the germline V gene are MNHEY and SVGAGI. This CDR3 has 13 amino acids. The CDR3 spells CASSPWPTGELFF. The CDR3 DNA reads TGTGCCAGCAGTCCCTGGCCCACCGGGGAGCTGTTTTTT.

The rearrangement uses TRBV9 and TRBJ1-1, with 7 bases matching TRBD1. The CDR3 is made up of 13 amino acids. Germline V gene sequence: CDR1 SGDLS, CDR2 YYNGEE. Germline trimming cut 3 bases from V and 7 bases from J; bases unmatched to any gene: 6. CDR3 protein: CASSGYRGGEAFF. For the CDR3, the DNA is TGTGCCAGCAGCGGCTACAGGGGTGGTGAAGCTTTCTTT.

The sample holds one count of this clone. The V gene is TRBV5-1, the J gene TRBJ1-4; TRBD1 matches 9 bases. The CDR3 runs 15 residues. With V trimmed by 3 bases and J by 4 bases, 4 bases remained unmatched. Germline V gene data show CDR1 as SGHRS and CDR2 as YFSETQ. CDR3: CASSWGGQGNEKLFF. The CDR3 region has the DNA TGCGCCAGCAGCTGGGGGGGACAGGGTAATGAAAAACTGTTTTTT.

The genes are TRBV9 and TRBJ1-6; 7 bases fit TRBD1. The CDR3 is made up of 15 amino acids. Germline values: CDR1 SGDLS, CDR2 YYNGEE. V was pared by 4 bases and J by 7 bases, with 8 bases of the junction left unmatched. The CDR3, as DNA: TGTGCCAGCAGCTCATCAGGGGGGAGGAATTCACCCCTCCACTTT. Residues: CASSSSGGRNSPLHF.

This chain joins TRBV19 and TRBJ2-7; D possibly corresponds to TRBD1 (5 bases). Germline V gives CDR1 LNHDA, CDR2 SQIVND (reference sequence). V gave up 5 bases and J gave up 2 bases, with 10 bases separating them. This CDR3 is 13 amino acids long. The chain's CDR3 is CASSQVGPYEQYF. The CDR3 DNA sequence: TGTGCCAGTAGTCAGGTGGGGCCCTACGAGCAGTACTTC.

The gene calls are TRBV5-4 and TRBJ2-3; 10 nucleotides match TRBD2. V gave up 0 bases and J gave up 9 bases; unmatched junction bases: 7. Germline CDR1 and CDR2: SGHNT and YYREEE (reference sequence). The CDR3 is 15 amino acids. CDR3 in DNA: TGTGCCAGCAGCTTGGGAGCGGGGGGGCGACGCACGCAGTATTTT. Amino acid sequence: CASSLGAGGRRTQYF.

J is TRBJ1-4 and V is TRBV4-2; D gene uncertain. This CDR3 spans 14 amino acids. CDR1 is LGHNA and CDR2 is YNFKEQ in the germline V gene. V shed 1 base and J shed 3 bases, with 6 bases lying between them. The CDR3 spells CASSQVAANEKLFF. CDR3 bases: TGTGCCAGCAGCCAAGTGGCAGCTAATGAAAAACTGTTTTTT.

The chain couples TRBV5-6 to TRBJ1-5; perhaps TRBD1 as D (6 bases). Germline V gene data show CDR1 as SGHDT and CDR2 as YYEEEE. The CDR3 runs 14 residues. The V end was cut by 2 bases, the J end by 4 bases, with 10 bases between. The CDR3 loop is CASSFKGGNQPQHF. In DNA form, the CDR3 reads TGTGCCAGCAGCTTCAAAGGGGGAAATCAGCCCCAGCATTTT.

J is TRBJ1-2 and V is TRBV6-5; tentative D call: TRBD1 (6 bases). The ends were cut back, 5 bases at V and 3 bases at J, with 16 bases in the middle. Germline V gene sequence: CDR1 MNHEY, CDR2 SVGAGI. This CDR3 is 15 amino acids long. The CDR3 sequence: CASSLNQGKDYGYTF. The DNA for the CDR3 is TGTGCCAGCAGTCTAAACCAGGGGAAGGACTATGGCTACACCTTC.

This rearrangement joins TRBV2 to TRBJ1-6, with D uncertain. The V end lost 6 bases, the J end lost 8 bases, and 8 bases lay between the germline ends. The CDR3 has 12 residues. Germline V gene sequence: CDR1 SNHLY, CDR2 FYNNEI. This CDR3 is CASSVAYSPLHF. For the CDR3, the DNA is TGTGCCAGCAGCGTGGCATATTCACCCCTCCACTTT.

The J gene is TRBJ2-1, the V gene TRBV24-1; D is possibly TRBD1 (5 bases). The ends were cut back, 5 bases at V and 5 bases at J, with 6 bases in the middle. The germline V gene has CDR1 KGHDR and CDR2 SFDVKD. This CDR3 region has 12 residues. The DNA of the CDR3 is TGTGCCACCAGTGCCAGGGACAATGAGCAGTTCTTC. It translates to CATSARDNEQFF.

The rearrangement links TRBV21-1 to TRBJ1-5; TRBD1 was called by the table and not checked on the DNA. TRBV21-1 is reported as a pseudogene. CDR3 size: 20 residues. The CDR3, as DNA: TGTGCCAGCAGCAAGCCGAGGACAGGGCAAGACCGCTCTAGCAATCAGCCCCAGCATTTT. Residues: CASSKPRTGQDRSSNQPQHF.

The rearrangement uses TRBV5-6 and TRBJ1-1, with D possibly being TRBD1 (6 bases). Germline loops: CDR1 SGHDT, CDR2 YYEEEE. CDR3 size: 16 residues. Trimming stripped 2 bases from V and 0 bases from J, with 14 bases between. The CDR3 loop is CASSLSTGTMNTEAFF. The CDR3 nucleotides read TGTGCCAGCAGCTTATCAACCGGGACAATGAACACTGAAGCTTTCTTT. Complete variable domain (other parts from reference TRBV5-6 and TRBJ1-1): DAGVTQSPTHLIKTRGQQVTLRCSPKSGHDTVSWYQQALGQGPQFIFQYYEEEERQRGNFPDRFSGHQFPNYSSELNVNALLLGDSALYLCASSLSTGTMNTEAFFGQGTRLTVV.

The V call is TRBV30, the J call TRBJ1-5; no clear D. Trimming cost V 2 bases and J 9 bases, with 11 bases left between them. The CDR3 runs to 12 residues. Per germline, CDR1 GTSNPN and CDR2 SVGIG (reference sequence). The CDR3 reads CAWSPTLGPQHF. Written as DNA, the CDR3 is TGTGCCTGGAGTCCCACGCTCGGGCCCCAGCATTTT. Full variable domain (missing parts from reference TRBV30 and TRBJ1-5): SQTIHQWPATLVQPVGSPLSLECTVEGTSNPNLYWYRQAAGRGLQLLFYSVGIGQISSEVPQNLSASRPQDRQFILSSKKLLLSDSGFYLCAWSPTLGPQHFGDGTRLSIL.

This clone occurred once. The chain is built from TRBV18 and TRBJ1-1; D possibly corresponds to TRBD1 (6 bases). Per the germline V gene, CDR1 is KGHSH and CDR2 is LQKENI. The length of the CDR3 is 15 residues. The germline V and J ends were trimmed by 2 bases and 4 bases, with 14 bases remaining between them. CDR3 in amino acids: CASSPNQGNPTEAFF. CDR3 sequence (DNA): TGTGCCAGCTCACCAAATCAGGGGAACCCCACTGAAGCTTTCTTT.

The V call is TRBV11-2, the J call TRBJ1-1; 11 bases fit TRBD1. Losses at the gene ends were 2 bases for V and 7 bases for J; bases not matched to a gene: 15. Per the germline V gene, CDR1 is SGHAT and CDR2 is FQNNGV. This CDR3 comprises 18 residues. The DNA of the CDR3 is TGTGCCAGCAGCTTATCCCAGACGTCGAGGACAGGGGGCTTTGAAGCTTTCTTT. It specifies CASSLSQTSRTGGFEAFF. The whole variable domain, remainder taken from reference TRBV11-2 and TRBJ1-1, is EAGVAQSPRYKIIEKRQSVAFWCNPISGHATLYWYQQILGQGPKLLIQFQNNGVVDDSQLPKDRFSAERLKGVDSTLKIQPAKLEDSAVYLCASSLSQTSRTGGFEAFFGQGTRLTVV.

The chain couples TRBV30 to TRBJ1-2; 8 nucleotides align to TRBD1. The CDR3 spans 15 residues. The germline V gene has CDR1 GTSNPN and CDR2 SVGIG (reference sequence). Trimming took 0 bases from V and 7 from J; bases not matched to a gene: 10. The CDR3 DNA follows: TGTGCCTGGAGTGTACTTCACAGGGGGTGGGGTGGCTACACCTTC. Amino acid sequence: CAWSVLHRGWGGYTF.

The chain has TRBV7-2 and TRBJ1-1; possible D gene TRBD1, 6 bases. V lost 5 bases and J 7 bases, leaving 11 bases between the germline ends. Germline CDR1 SGHTA, CDR2 FQGNSA. The CDR3 runs 12 residues. The CDR3 region is CASSPGVGEAFF. The CDR3 DNA follows: TGTGCCAGCAGCCCAGGGGTGGGTGAAGCTTTCTTT. The full variable domain, completed using reference TRBV7-2 and TRBJ1-1, is GAGVSQSPSNKVTEKGKDVELRCDPISGHTALYWYRQSLGQGLEFLIYFQGNSAPDKSGLPSDRFSAERTGGSVSTLTIQRTQQEDSAVYLCASSPGVGEAFFGQGTRLTVV.

This chain joins TRBV5-1 and TRBJ2-7; D possibly corresponds to TRBD2 (6 bases). Germline values: CDR1 SGHRS, CDR2 YFSETQ. CDR3 length equals 13 residues. V was shortened by 3 bases and J by 6 bases, with 13 bases between the two germline ends. The CDR3 nucleotides are TGCGCCAGCAGCTGGTTTATGGGGGGCGAGCAGTACTTC. It specifies CASSWFMGGEQYF.